This TCR beta chain was profiled in a study of blood T cell repertoires in COVID-19. Some clones are missing from TCRdb's copy, which holds only in-frame ones; the method was immunoSEQ multiplex PCR. Of 70,000 to 95,000 clones listed, roughly 84% are singletons. The V end was cut by 3 bases, the J end by 4 bases, with 16 bases between. Germline V gene data show CDR1 as LGHNA and CDR2 as YSLEER. The CDR3 covers 15 residues. This clonotype was obtained from a woman in her fifties or sixties with acute or convalescent COVID-19. Sequenced: peripheral blood. This chain uses TRBV4-3 with TRBJ2-7, with a tentative D call TRBD1 (5 bases). The CDR3 reads CASSQSAQGGYEQYF. The DNA for the CDR3 is TGCGCCAGCAGCCAGTCGGCCCAGGGCGGATACGAGCAGTACTTC.